The sequence of this T cell receptor (beta chain) was determined in a study of OX40 agonist ivuxolimab in advanced cancers. Study summary: Participants averaged around 60 years of age (range roughly 23 to 80) and were 75% to 90% male.

The CDR3 extends over 14 amino acids. CDR1 is PRHDT, CDR2 FYEKMQ, per germline (reference sequence). V lost 3 bases to trimming and J lost 6 bases; unmatched junction nucleotides: 3. This table comes from immunoSEQ multiplex PCR, and its TCRdb copy is limited to in-frame clones, with some not included. The repertoire consists of roughly 53,000 clones, with approximately 86% occurring once and the leading ten covering approximately 52%. Anyone with autoimmune disease history or systemic immunosuppression was excluded. Peripheral blood came from all dose cohorts at three timepoints. The chain recombines TRBV13 with TRBJ2-7; 12 nucleotides align to TRBD2. This clonotype was obtained from an adult with an advanced solid tumor such as melanoma, head and neck, liver or kidney cancer. Sample: CD4+ or CD8+ T cells sorted from blood, taken in a trial of the OX40 agonist ivuxolimab. DNA for the CDR3: TGTGCCAGCAGCTTGACTAGCGGGAGTGGCGAGCAGTACTTC. It encodes CASSLTSGSGEQYF.